These T cell receptor beta chains were read from a single sample in a study of control samples from healthy donors and cancer patients. The table came from immunoSEQ multiplex PCR; TCRdb's copy has only in-frame clones and leaves some out. This repertoire shows about 68,000 clones, approximately 86% found once; its top ten account for about 15%. Input material: blood. The origin of the receptors is a man aged 60 to 69 in good health. Both conserved end residues are part of each CDR3. A D gene is named only where the DNA matches it firmly. Part of the rows lack a size; the others show once, few, many or a class for expanded clones.

-	TRBV2	TRBJ2-5	-	CASNWGVKETQYF	TGTGCCAGCAATTGGGGGGTGAAAGAGACCCAGTACTTC
-	TRBV27	TRBJ2-2	-	CASSLSIRNTGELFF	TGTGCCAGCAGTTTATCGATCAGGAACACCGGGGAGCTGTTTTTT
-	TRBV4-2	TRBJ1-1	-	CASSRMVLAEAFF	TGTGCCAGCAGCCGAATGGTACTTGCCGAAGCTTTCTTT
once	TRBV6-5	TRBJ2-7	-	CASSYSIYGSNYEQYF	TGTGCCAGCAGTTACTCGATTTACGGATCCAACTACGAGCAGTACTTC
-	TRBV2	TRBJ2-2	TRBD1	CASSERGGQRNTGELFF	TGTGCCAGCAGTGAAAGAGGGGGACAGCGGAACACCGGGGAGCTGTTTTTT
-	TRBV2	TRBJ1-1	TRBD1	CASSLQGGTTEAFF	TGTGCCAGCAGCCTACAGGGGGGTACCACTGAAGCTTTCTTT
once	TRBV10-1	TRBJ2-5	-	CASRREPAGEETQYF	TGCGCCAGCAGACGGGAGCCCGCAGGGGAGGAGACCCAGTACTTC
once	TRBV27	TRBJ1-4	TRBD1	CASSLGPGQGGEKLFF	TGTGCCAGCAGTTTAGGCCCGGGACAGGGAGGTGAAAAACTGTTTTTT
-	TRBV15	TRBJ2-1	-	CATSTRDGVYNEQFF	TGTGCCACCAGCACTAGGGACGGGGTATACAATGAGCAGTTCTTC
-	TRBV14	TRBJ2-1	TRBD2	CASRPGLAGIEQFF	TGTGCCAGCAGGCCGGGACTAGCGGGAATTGAGCAGTTCTTC
-	TRBV7-2	TRBJ2-1	TRBD1	CASSLPGQGANEQFF	TGTGCCAGCAGCTTACCGGGACAGGGGGCCAATGAGCAGTTCTTC
once	TRBV19	TRBJ2-1	TRBD2	CASSIGLAGAYEQFF	TGTGCCAGTAGTATAGGACTAGCGGGAGCTTATGAGCAGTTCTTC
-	TRBV9	TRBJ2-1	TRBD2	CASSVAPGLAFEQFF	TGTGCCAGCAGCGTAGCTCCGGGACTAGCCTTTGAGCAGTTCTTC
-	TRBV28	TRBJ1-5	TRBD1	CASRKDRADQPQHF	TGTGCCAGCAGAAAGGACAGGGCGGATCAGCCCCAGCATTTT
-	TRBV11-2	TRBJ2-1	TRBD2	CASSLETLLAGVANEQFF	TGTGCCAGCAGCTTAGAAACCCTTCTAGCGGGAGTCGCTAATGAGCAGTTCTTC
-	TRBV27	TRBJ2-7	TRBD2	CASSLGLVPYEQYF	TGTGCCAGCAGTTTAGGACTAGTCCCCTACGAGCAGTACTTC
once	TRBV28	TRBJ1-5	TRBD1	CARQGYRDQPQHF	TGTGCCCGACAGGGGTATAGGGATCAGCCCCAGCATTTT
-	TRBV5-1	TRBJ2-3	-	CASSFGGTHGTDTQYF	TGCGCCAGCAGCTTTGGAGGTACCCACGGCACAGATACGCAGTATTTT
-	TRBV7-9	TRBJ1-6	-	CASSLGTNNSPLHF	TGTGCCAGCAGCTTGGGGACAAATAATTCACCCCTCCACTTT
-	TRBV5-4	TRBJ2-3	TRBD1	CASSSGTGTTDTQYF	TGTGCCAGCAGCTCCGGGACAGGTACCACAGATACGCAGTATTTT
-	TRBV7-3	TRBJ2-3	TRBD2	CASSLEGAGAVGTQYF	TGTGCCAGCAGCTTAGAGGGAGCGGGAGCAGTGGGTACGCAGTATTTT
-	TRBV6-5	TRBJ1-6	TRBD1	CASSFQTGQGNSPLHF	TGTGCCAGCAGTTTCCAGACAGGGCAAGGTAATTCACCCCTCCACTTT
-	TRBV4-3	TRBJ2-7	TRBD1	CASSQGTQGYEQYF	TGCGCCAGCAGCCAAGGGACACAGGGGTACGAGCAGTACTTC
once	TRBV2	TRBJ1-3	TRBD1	CASSEGTGNSGNTIYF	TGTGCCAGCAGTGAAGGGACAGGGAACTCTGGAAACACCATATATTTT
-	TRBV28	TRBJ1-2	-	CASSRTDNYGYTF	TGTGCCAGCAGTCGGACAGATAACTATGGCTACACCTTC
-	TRBV5-1	TRBJ2-3	-	CASSPGSRTDTQYF	TGCGCCAGCAGCCCAGGGAGTCGCACAGATACGCAGTATTTT
-	TRBV18	TRBJ2-5	-	CASSPLGPSAQETQYF	TGTGCCAGCTCACCACTCGGTCCCAGTGCCCAAGAGACCCAGTACTTC
-	TRBV7-9	TRBJ2-5	-	CASSLSISAETQYF	TGTGCCAGCAGCTTAAGCATTTCGGCAGAGACCCAGTACTTC
-	TRBV3-1/TRBV3-2	TRBJ1-1	TRBD1	CASSQGQLKGTEAFF	TGTGCCAGCAGCCAGGGACAGCTAAAAGGCACTGAAGCTTTCTTT
few	TRBV11-3	TRBJ2-7	TRBD2	CASSPGGPPYEQYF	TGTGCCAGCAGCCCGGGAGGGCCCCCCTACGAGCAGTACTTC
-	TRBV7-9	TRBJ2-5	TRBD1	CASSLGLRTGEETQYF	TGTGCCAGCAGCTTAGGTTTAAGGACAGGGGAAGAGACCCAGTACTTC
few	TRBV19	TRBJ1-1	TRBD1	CASYPGQGIWNTEAFF	TGTGCCAGCTACCCAGGACAGGGGATCTGGAACACTGAAGCTTTCTTT
-	TRBV29-1	TRBJ2-7	-	CSVEDRRYEQYF	TGCAGCGTTGAAGATCGTAGGTACGAGCAGTACTTC
-	TRBV7-3	TRBJ1-1	-	CASSFRTETMNTEAFF	TGTGCCAGCAGCTTCCGGACAGAGACTATGAACACTGAAGCTTTCTTT
-	TRBV15	TRBJ1-5	TRBD1	CATSTGTGVGQPQHF	TGTGCCACCAGCACCGGGACAGGGGTTGGTCAGCCCCAGCATTTT
-	TRBV9	TRBJ2-1	TRBD2	CASNRAGTSGGVTYNEQFF	TGTGCCAGCAACCGCGCCGGGACTAGCGGGGGGGTGACCTACAATGAGCAGTTCTTC
once	TRBV30	TRBJ1-6	-	CAWSLGGGSSYNSPLHF	TGTGCCTGGAGTCTAGGGGGAGGCAGCTCCTATAATTCACCCCTCCACTTT
-	TRBV7-2	TRBJ2-3	-	CASSLVHTDTQYF	TGTGCCAGCAGCTTAGTCCACACAGATACGCAGTATTTT
-	TRBV4-3	TRBJ2-6	-	CASSQDLRQAGANVLTF	TGCGCCAGCAGCCAAGATCTCCGTCAGGCTGGGGCCAACGTCCTGACTTTC
-	TRBV5-1	TRBJ2-7	-	CASSPISETKYEQYF	TGCGCCAGCAGCCCTATTAGTGAAACTAAATACGAGCAGTACTTC
-	TRBV4-2	TRBJ2-1	-	CASSQEWTDNEQFF	TGTGCCAGCAGCCAAGAGTGGACTGACAATGAGCAGTTCTTC
-	TRBV9	TRBJ2-3	TRBD2	CASSLRLADPTDTQYF	TGTGCCAGCAGCCTTCGACTAGCGGATCCCACAGATACGCAGTATTTT
-	TRBV4-2	TRBJ1-4	-	CASSQTGTNEKLFF	TGTGCCAGCAGCCAGACGGGGACTAATGAAAAACTGTTTTTT
-	TRBV27	TRBJ2-2	-	CASSPYTGELFF	TGTGCCAGCAGTCCATACACCGGGGAGCTGTTTTTT
-	TRBV28	TRBJ2-7	TRBD1	CASSLVTGALYEQYF	TGTGCCAGCAGTTTAGTGACAGGGGCTCTCTACGAGCAGTACTTC
few	TRBV5-6	TRBJ2-7	TRBD2	CASSSRLAGSYEQYF	TGTGCCAGCAGCTCCCGACTAGCGGGATCCTACGAGCAGTACTTC
-	TRBV7-3	TRBJ1-2	-	CASSFGGLGYGYTF	TGTGCCAGCAGCTTCGGGGGGTTAGGCTATGGCTACACCTTC